This T cell receptor beta chain derives from a study of cytomegalovirus exposure and HLA in healthy donors. Whole-study context: Membership in the Caucasian-associated ancestry cluster was found for about 80% of approximately 400 genotyped donors. Study observations and caveats: Earlier analysis looked at TCR beta V segments, and most were productive about 90% or about 30% of the time. CMV serostatus was the sole immune exposure information available. Other equally common chains were less clonally expanded than HLA-associated TCR beta chains, a later analysis showed.

13 Jbeta primers and 60 Vbeta primers were used for the PCR. Some clones are missing from TCRdb's copy, which holds only in-frame ones; the method was immunoSEQ multiplex PCR. The sample carries approximately 76,000 clones, over 60% recorded once. For this clone: What it binds is unknown.

The junction had 10 bases not matched to a gene; V was cut back by 4 bases and J by 6 bases. Per the germline V gene, CDR1 is SEHNR and CDR2 is FQNEAQ (reference sequence). This CDR3 has 15 residues. Input material: PBMCs. The sequence was obtained from a woman between 35 and 50 years old in good health and CMV-seropositive. This rearrangement joins TRBV7-9 to TRBJ2-7, with 9 bases that match TRBD1. The CDR3 protein is CASSWGDRARSEQYF. Written as DNA, the CDR3 is TGTGCCAGCAGCTGGGGGGACAGGGCGAGATCCGAGCAGTACTTC.